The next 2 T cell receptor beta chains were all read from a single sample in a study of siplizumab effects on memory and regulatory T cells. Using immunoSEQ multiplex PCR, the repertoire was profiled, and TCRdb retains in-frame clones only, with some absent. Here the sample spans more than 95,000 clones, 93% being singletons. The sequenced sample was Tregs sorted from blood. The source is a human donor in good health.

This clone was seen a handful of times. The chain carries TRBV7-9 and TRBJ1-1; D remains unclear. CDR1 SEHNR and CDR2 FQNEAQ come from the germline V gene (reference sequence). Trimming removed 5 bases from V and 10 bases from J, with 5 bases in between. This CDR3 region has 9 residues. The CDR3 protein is CASSPTAFF. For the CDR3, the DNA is TGTGCCAGCAGCCCGACAGCTTTCTTT.

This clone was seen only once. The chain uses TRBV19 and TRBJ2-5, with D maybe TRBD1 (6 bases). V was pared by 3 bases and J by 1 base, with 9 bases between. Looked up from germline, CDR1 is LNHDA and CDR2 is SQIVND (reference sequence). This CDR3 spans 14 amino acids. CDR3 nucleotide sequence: TGTGCCAGTAGTATGGGACACTTCCAAGAGACCCAGTACTTC. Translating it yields CASSMGHFQETQYF.